This T cell receptor beta chain was observed in a study of blood T cell repertoires in COVID-19. Turning to the study itself: COVID-19 samples, acute and convalescent, were from the United States, Italy and Spain.

Data came from immunoSEQ multiplex PCR; TCRdb stores just in-frame clones and leaves some out. The repertoire holds under 200,000 clones, with around 77% as singletons. With V trimmed by 0 bases and J by 8 bases, 9 bases remained unmatched. Germline-derived CDR1 and CDR2 are LGHDT and YNNKEL (reference sequence). The CDR3 extends over 16 amino acids. Sequences were obtained from peripheral blood. The source of this sequence is a man between 65 and 79 years old with active or convalescent COVID-19. The genes are TRBV3-1 (or the pseudogene TRBV3-2) and TRBJ2-1; TRBD2 matches 8 bases. The CDR3 is CASSQDGRATHHEQFF. The DNA for the CDR3 is TGTGCCAGCAGCCAAGACGGGAGGGCCACCCACCATGAGCAGTTCTTC.